A single sample is the source of the 23 T cell receptor beta chains below, sequenced in a study of blood T cell repertoires in COVID-19. Assay used: immunoSEQ multiplex PCR; TCRdb lists only in-frame clones, some missing. The sample shows 25,000 to 35,000 clones, around 90% of them seen only once. Sequences were obtained from peripheral blood. These receptors originate from a human donor in a cohort sampled during active COVID-19.

The rearrangement uses TRBV3-1 (or the pseudogene TRBV3-2) and TRBJ2-4, with D possibly matching TRBD2 (6 bases). The CDR3 is 15 amino acids. Trimming left V 6 bases short and J 1 base short, with 13 bases between. Germline-derived CDR1 and CDR2 are LGHDT and YNNKEL (reference sequence). The CDR3 loop reads CASRSGGWAKNIQYF. DNA of the CDR3: TGTGCCAGCAGGTCTGGGGGGTGGGCCAAAAACATTCAGTACTTC.

The genes are TRBV7-2 and TRBJ1-3; 9 bases map to TRBD1. Germline-derived CDR1 and CDR2 are SGHTA and FQGNSA. Trimming removed 5 bases from V and 0 bases from J; junction bases left unmatched: 14. This CDR3 is built from 19 residues. CDR3 DNA sequence: TGTGCCAGCAGCCTAATAGTTCCGGGACAGGGAAACTCTGGAAACACCATATATTTT. It translates to CASSLIVPGQGNSGNTIYF.

The chain joins TRBV6-5 to TRBJ1-2; maybe TRBD1 (6 bases). Trimming took off 0 bases at V and 8 bases at J, with 10 bases between the two ends. Germline CDR1 reads MNHEY; CDR2 reads SVGAGI. The CDR3 is 13 residues long. The CDR3 is CASSYSGGGGYTF. Written as DNA, the CDR3 is TGTGCCAGCAGTTACTCGGGAGGGGGAGGCTACACCTTC.

V and J are TRBV5-4 and TRBJ2-3; TRBD1 is a possible D gene (5 bases). The germline V gene encodes CDR1 SGHNT and CDR2 YYREEE (reference sequence). Trimming left V 4 bases short and J 4 bases short, with 13 bases between. The CDR3 is made up of 14 amino acids. The CDR3, as DNA: TGTGCCAGCAGCATTGACAGTCTCCCAGATACGCAGTATTTT. This encodes CASSIDSLPDTQYF.

The chain carries TRBV6-6 and TRBJ1-2, with D perhaps matching TRBD1 (6 bases). CDR3 size: 13 residues. V lost 6 bases and J lost 4, with 12 bases in between. Germline V gene lookup returns CDR1 MNHNY and CDR2 SVGAGI (reference sequence). CDR3 loop: CASSSQGPYGYTF. For the CDR3, the DNA is TGTGCCAGCAGCTCACAGGGACCCTATGGCTACACCTTC.

The chain joins TRBV12-3 or TRBV12-4 to TRBJ2-7, with D perhaps matching TRBD1 (6 bases). V was trimmed by 6 bases and J by 3 bases, leaving 12 bases between them. This CDR3 has 13 amino acids. The CDR3 sequence: CASSYRENYEQYV. CDR3 sequence (DNA): TGTGCCAGCAGCTACAGGGAAAACTACGAGCAGTACGTC.

The rearrangement links TRBV21-1 to TRBJ2-1; the listed D gene, TRBD1, was not tested against the DNA. TRBV21-1 counts as a pseudogene. The CDR3 loop spans 14 amino acids. The CDR3 region has the DNA TGTGCCAGCAGCACAGTACCGAAACACAATGAGCAGTTCTTC. It codes for CASSTVPKHNEQFF.

The chain joins TRBV28 to TRBJ1-1; D call uncertain. The germline gives CDR1 MDHEN, CDR2 SYDVKM. This CDR3 region has 12 residues. V dropped 10 bases and J dropped 3 bases, with 12 bases sitting between them. Here the CDR3 reads CAIAVGHTEAFF. Here the CDR3 DNA reads TGTGCCATCGCGGTTGGTCACACTGAAGCTTTCTTT.

V usage is TRBV6-5 and J usage is TRBJ1-1, with D possibly being TRBD1 (5 bases). The germline V gene encodes CDR1 MNHEY and CDR2 SVGAGI. Trimming took 6 bases from V and 5 from J, leaving 7 bases between them. The CDR3 is 11 residues long. DNA of the CDR3: TGTGCCAGCAGGCGGGGGACTGAAGCTTTCTTT. Translating gives CASRRGTEAFF.

This chain joins TRBV18 and TRBJ2-7; perhaps TRBD1 as D (5 bases). This CDR3 has 15 amino acids. Germline CDR1 and CDR2: KGHSH and LQKENI. Trimming removed 6 bases from V and 5 bases from J, with 20 bases in between. The CDR3 DNA is TGTGCCAGCTCCCCTGACAGACGCCCACCGCACGAGCAGTACGTC. This gives the protein CASSPDRRPPHEQYV.

CDR3 sequence (DNA): TGTGCCAGCAGCTTAGCGGCTAGAGTAGTTAGCACAGATACGCAGTATTTT. It yields the protein CASSLAARVVSTDTQYF. The V gene is TRBV7-2, the J gene TRBJ2-3; D unclear. This CDR3 has 17 residues. The germline CDR1 and CDR2 sequences are SGHTA and FQGNSA. Trimming removed 0 bases from V and 0 bases from J, with 13 bases in between.

The chain uses TRBV12-3 or TRBV12-4 and TRBJ2-1; TRBD1 might be the D (6 bases). CDR3 size: 12 residues. V dropped 6 bases and J dropped 12 bases, with 15 bases sitting between them. The chain's CDR3 is CASSIAPQGQFF. DNA for the CDR3: TGTGCCAGCAGCATAGCCCCACAGGGGCAGTTCTTC.

This chain uses TRBV19 with TRBJ1-1; a possible D gene is TRBD1 (5 bases). With 4 bases removed from V and 9 bases from J, the gap between germline ends came to 15 bases. This CDR3 spans 13 amino acids. Germline assignment: CDR1 LNHDA and CDR2 SQIVND (reference sequence). The chain's CDR3 is CASSRGTVDKAFF. In nucleotides, the CDR3 is TGTGCCAGTAGTAGGGGCACTGTTGACAAAGCTTTCTTT.

This clone has more than one count but fewer than ten. The chain has TRBV7-9 and TRBJ2-2; 8 bases line up with TRBD1. Trimming removed 5 bases from V and 6 bases from J; junction bases left unmatched: 5. Germline loops: CDR1 SEHNR, CDR2 FQNEAQ (reference sequence). The length of the CDR3 is 14 residues. In DNA, the CDR3 is TGTGCCAGCAGCACGACAGGGGCTCCCGGGGAGCTGTTTTTT. The encoded protein is CASSTTGAPGELFF.

The chain couples TRBV2 to TRBJ1-3; TRBD1 might be the D (6 bases). The V end was cut by 5 bases, the J end by 1 base, with 12 bases between. This CDR3 spans 15 amino acids. Germline CDR1 reads SNHLY; CDR2 reads FYNNEI. CDR3 coding DNA: TGTGCCAGCAGTACCGGGACACTATCTGGAAACACCATATATTTT. Encoded protein: CASSTGTLSGNTIYF.

This sequence joins TRBV30 and TRBJ2-3, with a possible D match to TRBD2 (5 bases). Trimming stripped 1 base from V and 11 bases from J, with 13 bases between. CDR3 length equals 12 residues. The germline V gene encodes CDR1 GTSNPN and CDR2 SVGIG (reference sequence). As DNA, the CDR3 is TGTGCCTGGAGTGGGCTTCGGGATGGGCAGTATTTT. Its protein product is CAWSGLRDGQYF.

This chain uses TRBV3-1 (or the pseudogene TRBV3-2) with TRBJ2-3; 9 positions match TRBD2. Looked up from germline, CDR1 is LGHDT and CDR2 is YNNKEL (reference sequence). Unmatched junction bases numbered 8, after V lost 4 bases and J lost 3 bases. The CDR3 length is 16 residues. CDR3 amino acids: CASSLSRGGSTDTQYF. CDR3 bases: TGTGCCAGCAGCCTCTCGCGGGGGGGCAGTACAGATACGCAGTATTTT.

The chain has TRBV10-3 and TRBJ2-7; D is perhaps TRBD2 (5 bases). Germline V gene lookup returns CDR1 ENHRY and CDR2 SYGVKD. The CDR3 is made up of 14 amino acids. The V end was cut by 3 bases, the J end by 6 bases, with 15 bases between. CDR3 sequence (DNA): TGTGCCATCAGTGATTTCGCGGGCCCTCTCGAGCAGTACGTC. Translating gives CAISDFAGPLEQYV.

This clone was recorded once. The J gene is TRBJ2-1, the V gene TRBV9; the match to TRBD2 covers 12 bases. The CDR3 length is 15 residues. V was clipped by 0 bases and J by 9 bases; unmatched bases: 4. CDR1 SGDLS and CDR2 YYNGEE come from the germline V gene. The CDR3 sequence is CASSVVTSGGGEQFF. DNA of the CDR3: TGTGCCAGCAGCGTAGTGACTAGCGGGGGAGGTGAGCAGTTCTTC. Full variable domain (missing parts from reference TRBV9 and TRBJ2-1): DSGVTQTPKHLITATGQRVTLRCSPRSGDLSVYWYQQSLDQGLQFLIQYYNGEERAKGNILERFSAQQFPDLHSELNLSSLELGDSALYFCASSVVTSGGGEQFFGPGTRLTVL.

V gene TRBV19 combines with J gene TRBJ1-5; no definite D call. Trimming cost V 7 bases and J 2 bases, with 21 bases left between them. CDR1 and CDR2 (germline): LNHDA, SQIVND (reference sequence). The CDR3 extends over 17 amino acids. DNA for the CDR3: TGTGCCAGTATAGGGTCAGACCGCGGGGAGGGCAATCAGCCCCAGCATTTT. Its translation is CASIGSDRGEGNQPQHF.

The CDR3 nucleotides are TGCGCCAGCAGCACCTCTAGCGGGAGCCATGAGCAGTTCTTC. Translated: CASSTSSGSHEQFF. This chain connects TRBV5-1 to TRBJ2-1; the match to TRBD2 covers 10 bases. There are 14 residues in the CDR3. V was pared by 4 bases and J by 8 bases, with 6 bases of the junction left unmatched. In germline, CDR1 is SGHRS, CDR2 YFSETQ.

The V and J genes are TRBV7-6 and TRBJ2-3, with TRBD2 identical over 7 bases. Germline loops: CDR1 SGHVS, CDR2 FNYEAQ. The CDR3 contains 15 residues. The trim removed 3 bases at V and 5 bases at J, leaving 8 bases unmatched. The CDR3: CASSFISGAIDTQYF. The CDR3 DNA sequence: TGTGCCAGCAGCTTTATCAGCGGGGCAATAGATACGCAGTATTTT. The full variable domain, rest sourced from reference TRBV7-6 and TRBJ2-3, is GAGVSQSPRYKVTKRGQDVALRCDPISGHVSLYWYRQALGQGPEFLTYFNYEAQQDKSGLPNDRFSAERPEGSISTLTIQRTEQRDSAMYRCASSFISGAIDTQYFGPGTRLTVL.

The V call is TRBV5-1, the J call TRBJ2-1; TRBD2 agrees at 9 bases. The V segment lost 0 bases and the J segment 4 bases; nucleotides outside the gene matches: 8. The germline CDR1 and CDR2 sequences are SGHRS and YFSETQ. CDR3 length: 17 residues. The CDR3 sequence: CASSLAPGLAPYNEQFF. The CDR3, as DNA: TGCGCCAGCAGCTTGGCCCCCGGACTAGCGCCTTACAATGAGCAGTTCTTC.